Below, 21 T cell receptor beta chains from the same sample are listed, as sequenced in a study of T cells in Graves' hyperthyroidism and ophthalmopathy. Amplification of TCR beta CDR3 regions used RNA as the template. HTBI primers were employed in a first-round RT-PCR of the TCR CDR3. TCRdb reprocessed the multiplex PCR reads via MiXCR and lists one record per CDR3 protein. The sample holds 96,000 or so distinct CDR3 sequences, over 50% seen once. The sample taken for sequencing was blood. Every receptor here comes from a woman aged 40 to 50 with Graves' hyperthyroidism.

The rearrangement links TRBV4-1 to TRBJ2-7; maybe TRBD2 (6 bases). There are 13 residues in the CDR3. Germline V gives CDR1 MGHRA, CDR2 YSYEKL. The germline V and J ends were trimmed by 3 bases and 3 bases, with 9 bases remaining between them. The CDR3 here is CASSQGLGYEQYF. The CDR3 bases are TGCGCCAGCAGCCAGGGACTGGGCTACGAGCAGTACTTC.

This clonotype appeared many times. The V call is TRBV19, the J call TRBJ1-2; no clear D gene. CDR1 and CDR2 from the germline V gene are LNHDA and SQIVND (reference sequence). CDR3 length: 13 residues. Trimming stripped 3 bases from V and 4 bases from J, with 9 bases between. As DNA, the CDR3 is TGTGCCAGTAGTATGGAAGCTACCTATGGCTACACCTTC. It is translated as CASSMEATYGYTF. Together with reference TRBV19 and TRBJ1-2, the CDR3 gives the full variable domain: DGGITQSPKYLFRKEGQNVTLSCEQNLNHDAMYWYRQDPGQGLRLIYYSQIVNDFQKGDIAEGYSVSREKKESFPLTVTSAQKNPTAFYLCASSMEATYGYTFGSGTRLTVV.

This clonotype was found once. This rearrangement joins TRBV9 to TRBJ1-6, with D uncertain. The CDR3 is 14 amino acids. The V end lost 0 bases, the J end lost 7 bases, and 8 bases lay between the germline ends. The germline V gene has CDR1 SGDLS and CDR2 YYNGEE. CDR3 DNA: TGTGCCAGCAGCGTAGAGTTGAAGAATTCACCCCTCCACTTT. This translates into CASSVELKNSPLHF.

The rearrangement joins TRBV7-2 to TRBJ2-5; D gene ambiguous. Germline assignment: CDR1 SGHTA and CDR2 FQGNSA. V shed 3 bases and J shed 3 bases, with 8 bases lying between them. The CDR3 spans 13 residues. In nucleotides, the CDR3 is TGTGCCAGCAGCTTTACCGCCAAAGAGACCCAGTACTTC. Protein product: CASSFTAKETQYF.

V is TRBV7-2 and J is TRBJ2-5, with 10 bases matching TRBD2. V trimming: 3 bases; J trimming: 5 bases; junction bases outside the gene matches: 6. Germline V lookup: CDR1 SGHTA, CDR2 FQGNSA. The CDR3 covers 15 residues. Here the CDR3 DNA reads TGTGCCAGCAGCTTCTCCGGGACTAGCGTGGAGACCCAGTACTTC. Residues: CASSFSGTSVETQYF.

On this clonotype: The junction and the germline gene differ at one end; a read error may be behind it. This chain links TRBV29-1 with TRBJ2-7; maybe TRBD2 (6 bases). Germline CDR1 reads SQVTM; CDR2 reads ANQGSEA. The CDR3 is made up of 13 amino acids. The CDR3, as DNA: TGCAGCGTTAAAGAACCGGGGGCCTACGAGCAGTACTTC. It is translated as CSVKEPGAYEQYF.

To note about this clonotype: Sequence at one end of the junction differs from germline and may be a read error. The CDR3 DNA follows: TGTGCCAGCAGCTTAGACAGGGGAGTCGAAGAGACCCAGTACTTC. Translation: CASSLDRGVEETQYF. The chain joins TRBV12-3 or TRBV12-4 to TRBJ2-5, with 8 bases fitting TRBD1. This CDR3 comprises 15 residues.

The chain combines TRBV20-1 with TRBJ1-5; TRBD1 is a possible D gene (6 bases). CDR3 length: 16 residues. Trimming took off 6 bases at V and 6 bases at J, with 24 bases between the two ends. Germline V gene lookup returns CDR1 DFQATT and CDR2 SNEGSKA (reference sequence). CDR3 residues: CSAGGTMGDGGQPQHF. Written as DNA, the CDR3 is TGCAGTGCGGGCGGGACAATGGGGGATGGTGGTCAGCCCCAGCATTTT.

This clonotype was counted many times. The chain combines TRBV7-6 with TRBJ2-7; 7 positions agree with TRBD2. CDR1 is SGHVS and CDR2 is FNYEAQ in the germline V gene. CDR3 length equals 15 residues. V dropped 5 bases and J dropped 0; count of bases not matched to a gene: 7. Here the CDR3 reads CASSPSRTSSYEQYF. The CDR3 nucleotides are TGTGCCAGCAGCCCAAGTCGGACTAGCTCCTACGAGCAGTACTTC.

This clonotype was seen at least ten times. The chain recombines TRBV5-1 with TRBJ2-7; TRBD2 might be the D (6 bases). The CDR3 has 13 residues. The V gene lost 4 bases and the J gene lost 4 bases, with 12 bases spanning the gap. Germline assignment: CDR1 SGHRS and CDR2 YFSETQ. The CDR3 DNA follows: TGCGCCAGCAGCATCTATAGCGGTTACGAGCAGTACTTC. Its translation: CASSIYSGYEQYF.

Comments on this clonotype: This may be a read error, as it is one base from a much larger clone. The CDR3 DNA reads as TGCGCCAGCAGCCAGACAGGGCGTGCAACTAATGAAGAACTGTTTTTT. This sequence encodes CASSQTGRATNEELFF. The rearrangement uses TRBV5-1 and TRBJ1-4, with 7 bases aligning to TRBD1. Germline V CDR1 and CDR2: SGHRS, YFSETQ. This CDR3 is 16 amino acids long.

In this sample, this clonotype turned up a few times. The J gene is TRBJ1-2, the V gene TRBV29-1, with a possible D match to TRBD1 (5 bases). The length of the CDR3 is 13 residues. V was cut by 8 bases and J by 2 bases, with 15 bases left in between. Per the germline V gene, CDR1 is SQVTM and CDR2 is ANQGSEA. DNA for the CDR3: TGCAGCTTCGGTAGGGGAGGGAACTATGGCTACACCTTC. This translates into CSFGRGGNYGYTF.

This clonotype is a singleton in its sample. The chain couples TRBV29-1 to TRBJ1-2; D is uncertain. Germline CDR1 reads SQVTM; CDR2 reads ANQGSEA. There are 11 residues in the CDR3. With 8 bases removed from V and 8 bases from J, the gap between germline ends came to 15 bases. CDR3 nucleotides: TGCAGCTTAGGGTGGGCAGAAGGCTACACCTTC. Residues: CSLGWAEGYTF. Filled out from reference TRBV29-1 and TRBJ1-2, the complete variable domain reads SAVISQKPSRDICQRGTSLTIQCQVDSQVTMMFWYRQQPGQSLTLIATANQGSEATYESGFVIDKFPISRPNLTFSTLTVSNMSPEDSSIYLCSLGWAEGYTFGSGTRLTVV.

The CDR3 region is CASSEALHGVGQGAQETQYF. DNA of the CDR3: TGTGCCAGCAGTGAAGCGCTTCATGGGGTGGGACAGGGGGCGCAGGAGACCCAGTACTTC. V usage is TRBV2 and J usage is TRBJ2-5; 12 bases match TRBD1. Germline assignment: CDR1 SNHLY and CDR2 FYNNEI. The CDR3 covers 20 residues. Germline trimming cut 0 bases from V and 5 bases from J; bases unmatched to any gene: 16.

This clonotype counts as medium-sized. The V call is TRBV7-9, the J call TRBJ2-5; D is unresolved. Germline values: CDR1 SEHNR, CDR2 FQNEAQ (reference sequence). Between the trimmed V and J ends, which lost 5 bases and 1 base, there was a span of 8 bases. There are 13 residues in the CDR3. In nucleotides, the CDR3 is TGTGCCAGCAGCCCCCCCGCCCAAGAGACCCAGTACTTC. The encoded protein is CASSPPAQETQYF.

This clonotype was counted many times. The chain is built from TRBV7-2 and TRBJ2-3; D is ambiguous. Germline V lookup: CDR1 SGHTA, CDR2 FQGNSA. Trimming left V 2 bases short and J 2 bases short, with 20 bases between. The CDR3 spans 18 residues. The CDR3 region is CASSLSGNFPTTTDTQYF. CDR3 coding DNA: TGTGCCAGCAGCTTATCCGGTAACTTCCCCACAACCACAGATACGCAGTATTTT. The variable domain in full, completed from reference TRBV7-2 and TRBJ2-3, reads GAGVSQSPSNKVTEKGKDVELRCDPISGHTALYWYRQSLGQGLEFLIYFQGNSAPDKSGLPSDRFSAERTGGSVSTLTIQRTQQEDSAVYLCASSLSGNFPTTTDTQYFGPGTRLTVL.

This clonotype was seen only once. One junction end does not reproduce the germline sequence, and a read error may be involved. The CDR3 region is CVSSLGGQIYEQYF. The CDR3, as DNA: TGTGTCAGCAGTTTAGGGGGACAGATCTACGAGCAGTACTTC. The chain has TRBV7-4 and TRBJ2-7, with TRBD1 identical over 7 bases. Germline CDR1 and CDR2: SGHVT and SQSDAQ. CDR3 size: 14 residues.

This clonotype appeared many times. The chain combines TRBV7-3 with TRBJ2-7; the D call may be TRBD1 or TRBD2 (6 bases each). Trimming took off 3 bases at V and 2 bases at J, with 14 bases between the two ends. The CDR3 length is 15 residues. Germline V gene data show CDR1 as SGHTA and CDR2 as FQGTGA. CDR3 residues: CASSFSGGGTYEQYF. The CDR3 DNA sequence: TGTGCCAGCAGCTTTTCTGGAGGGGGGACCTACGAGCAGTACTTC.

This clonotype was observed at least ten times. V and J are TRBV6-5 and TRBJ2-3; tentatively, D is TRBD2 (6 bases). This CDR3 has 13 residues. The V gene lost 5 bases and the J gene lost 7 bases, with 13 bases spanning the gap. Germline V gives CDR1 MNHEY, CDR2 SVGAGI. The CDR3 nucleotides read TGTGCCAGCAGTGACCCGGGAGCGCATACGCAGTATTTT. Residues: CASSDPGAHTQYF.

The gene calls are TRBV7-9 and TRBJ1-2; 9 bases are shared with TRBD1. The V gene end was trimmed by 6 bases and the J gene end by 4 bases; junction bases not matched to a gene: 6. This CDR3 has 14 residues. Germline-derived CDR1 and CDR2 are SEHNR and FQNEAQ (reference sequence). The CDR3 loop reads CASSEWGQGYGYTF. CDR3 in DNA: TGTGCCAGCAGTGAATGGGGACAGGGCTATGGCTACACCTTC.

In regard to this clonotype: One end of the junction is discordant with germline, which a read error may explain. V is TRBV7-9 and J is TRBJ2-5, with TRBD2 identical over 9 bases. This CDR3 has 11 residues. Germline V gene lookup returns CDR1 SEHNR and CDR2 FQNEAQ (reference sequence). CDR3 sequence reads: CASSLEAGGEF. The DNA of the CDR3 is TGTGCCAGCAGCTTAGAAGCGGGGGGAGAATTC.